One and the same sample provided the 21 T cell receptor beta chains below, sequenced in a study of T-cell reconstitution after alpha-beta-depleted transplantation in children. Unique molecular identifiers tagged the TCRbeta library. TCRdb recomputed calls from the PCR reads with MiXCR, one row per CDR3 protein. Here the sample spans 190,000 or so distinct CDR3 sequences, approximately 6.6% being singletons. Sequenced material: PBMCs from the stem cell graft donor, taken from the stem cell graft. The origin of the receptors is a human donor who donated a stem cell graft to a child with Wiskott-Aldrich syndrome.

This clonotype was seen ten or more times. CDR3 protein: CASSPFGLRETQYF. The CDR3 DNA reads as TGTGCCAGCAGCCCGTTTGGTCTGCGGGAGACCCAGTACTTC. The chain employs TRBV5-6 and TRBJ2-5, with unresolved D. The length of the CDR3 is 14 residues. Germline values: CDR1 SGHDT, CDR2 YYEEEE. V was pared by 4 bases and J by 5 bases, with 15 bases between.

The chain carries TRBV7-9 and TRBJ2-7; D unresolved. Germline CDR1 is SEHNR and CDR2 is FQNEAQ (reference sequence). The CDR3 extends over 13 amino acids. With 5 bases removed from V and 6 bases from J, the gap between germline ends came to 14 bases. The DNA of the CDR3 is TGTGCCAGCAGCCTCAGGCTCCTCTGCGAGCAGTACTTC. Translating gives CASSLRLLCEQYF.

The chain joins TRBV5-1 to TRBJ1-2, with 8 positions matching TRBD1. V trimming: 0 bases; J trimming: 3 bases; junction bases outside the gene matches: 4. The CDR3 sequence is 15 residues long. Germline V lookup: CDR1 SGHRS, CDR2 YFSETQ. The chain's CDR3 is CASSLGGQGDYGYTF. CDR3 nucleotides: TGCGCCAGCAGCTTGGGCGGACAGGGTGACTATGGCTACACCTTC. The full variable domain, rest sourced from reference TRBV5-1 and TRBJ1-2, is KAGVTQTPRYLIKTRGQQVTLSCSPISGHRSVSWYQQTPGQGLQFLFEYFSETQRNKGNFPGRFSGRQFSNSRSEMNVSTLELGDSALYLCASSLGGQGDYGYTFGSGTRLTVV.

In its sample, this clonotype was seen many times. The J gene is TRBJ1-1, the V gene TRBV2, with D perhaps matching TRBD1 (6 bases). This CDR3 spans 12 amino acids. Germline CDR1 is SNHLY and CDR2 is FYNNEI. V lost 5 bases, J lost 3 bases, and 7 bases lay in between. The CDR3: CASSRQDTEAFF. The CDR3 DNA sequence: TGTGCCAGCAGTAGACAGGACACTGAAGCTTTCTTT.

This chain links TRBV23-1 with TRBJ2-2; the D is unclear. TRBV23-1 belongs to the ORF category, with a function that is uncertain. The CDR3 extends over 14 amino acids. Trimming cost V 8 bases and J 5 bases, with 15 bases left between them. CDR3 DNA: TGCGCCAGCTGGACGGACCGGCCTACCGGGGAGCTGTTTTTT. Protein sequence: CASWTDRPTGELFF.

In its sample, this clonotype was seen many times. This chain connects TRBV24-1 to TRBJ2-2, with 8 bases identical to TRBD1. Unmatched junction bases numbered 3, after V lost 1 base and J lost 3 bases. Germline CDR1 is KGHDR and CDR2 is SFDVKD. This CDR3 is 16 amino acids long. In DNA, the CDR3 is TGTGCCACCAGTGATTTCGGACAGGGAGACACCGGGGAGCTGTTTTTT. Protein sequence: CATSDFGQGDTGELFF.

There are many counts of this clonotype. J is TRBJ2-7 and V is TRBV6-5, with 10 bases identical to TRBD2. V dropped 4 bases and J dropped 2; count of bases not matched to a gene: 2. This CDR3 region has 14 residues. The germline V gene encodes CDR1 MNHEY and CDR2 SVGAGI. CDR3 in DNA: TGTGCCAGCAGTTCTACTAGCGGGACCTACGAGCAGTACTTC. It yields the protein CASSSTSGTYEQYF.

A remark on this clonotype: Since a much larger clone is just one base distant, this may be a read error. This rearrangement joins TRBV5-4 to TRBJ2-7, with TRBD2 identical over 8 bases. CDR3 size: 14 residues. Germline V gives CDR1 SGHNT, CDR2 YYREEE (reference sequence). Here the CDR3 reads CDSSLTSARNEQYF. CDR3 bases: TGTGACAGCAGCTTGACTAGCGCTAGAAACGAGCAGTACTTC.

This clonotype was observed many times. The gene calls are TRBV4-3 and TRBJ2-2, with no clear D. The CDR3 has 16 residues. Germline CDR1 LGHNA, CDR2 YSLEER. The germline V and J ends were trimmed by 1 base and 2 bases, with 11 bases remaining between them. CDR3 DNA sequence: TGCGCCAGCAGCCAAGCGCCGGGCTTTAACACCGGGGAGCTGTTTTTT. Translation: CASSQAPGFNTGELFF.

In this sample, this clonotype turned up many times. The gene calls are TRBV29-1 and TRBJ1-1; D possibly corresponds to TRBD1 (6 bases). Trimming cost V 0 bases and J 4 bases, with 18 bases left between them. Germline values: CDR1 SQVTM, CDR2 ANQGSEA. The CDR3 spans 16 residues. CDR3 sequence (DNA): TGCAGCGTTGAAGATGGACCCAGGGGTTTGGTCACTGAAGCTTTCTTT. It translates to CSVEDGPRGLVTEAFF.

This clonotype has ten or more counts. This chain uses TRBV5-1 with TRBJ1-2, with D perhaps TRBD1 (6 bases). The germline V gene has CDR1 SGHRS and CDR2 YFSETQ. With 4 bases removed from V and 2 bases from J, the gap between germline ends came to 15 bases. The CDR3 is made up of 15 amino acids. The CDR3 is CASSIVGGANYGYTF. CDR3 coding DNA: TGCGCCAGCAGCATTGTCGGGGGCGCAAACTATGGCTACACCTTC.

There are many counts of this clonotype. The chain is built from TRBV12-3 or TRBV12-4 and TRBJ1-6; D unresolved. This CDR3 is built from 12 residues. V shed 1 base and J shed 12 bases, with 7 bases lying between them. Here the CDR3 DNA reads TGTGCCAGCAGTTTAGACTGGGAACCCCTCCACTTT. This translates into CASSLDWEPLHF.

At least ten counts were recorded for this clonotype. The V gene is TRBV12-3 or TRBV12-4, the J gene TRBJ2-7; unclear D gene. V was clipped by 2 bases and J by 0 bases, with 8 bases between them. The CDR3 loop spans 14 amino acids. The chain's CDR3 is CASSLKVSSYEQYF. The CDR3 coding sequence is TGTGCCAGCAGTTTAAAGGTCAGCTCCTACGAGCAGTACTTC.

This clonotype has at least ten counts. J is TRBJ2-7 and V is TRBV4-2; TRBD1 might be the D (5 bases). Germline CDR1 and CDR2: LGHNA and YNFKEQ. The V and J ends lost 1 base and 4 bases respectively, with 8 bases between them. This CDR3 has 13 amino acids. The CDR3 sequence: CASSQAQGYEQYF. Here the CDR3 DNA reads TGTGCCAGCAGCCAAGCTCAGGGTTACGAGCAGTACTTC.

This clonotype was detected ten times or more. The rearrangement uses TRBV5-1 and TRBJ2-2, with 14 positions matching TRBD2. The CDR3 consists of 16 residues. The J segment lost 7 bases and the V segment lost 4 bases, leaving 6 bases of the junction unmatched. Germline V gene data show CDR1 as SGHRS and CDR2 as YFSETQ. In nucleotides, the CDR3 is TGCGCCAGCAGCGGACTAGCGGGAGGACGTAGCGGGGAGCTGTTTTTT. Translating gives CASSGLAGGRSGELFF.

This clonotype was picked up many times. The V call is TRBV11-1, the J call TRBJ2-5; tentatively, D is TRBD2 (6 bases). CDR1 SGHAT and CDR2 FQDESV come from the germline V gene (reference sequence). V was cut by 0 bases and J by 5 bases, with 28 bases left in between. CDR3 length: 20 residues. The CDR3 DNA is TGTGCCAGCAGCTTAGCGCTAGGATCGACTAGAGGCGATATAGGGGAGACCCAGTACTTC. The encoded protein is CASSLALGSTRGDIGETQYF. The complete variable domain, with remaining parts taken from reference TRBV11-1 and TRBJ2-5, reads EAEVAQSPRYKITEKSQAVAFWCDPISGHATLYWYRQILGQGPELLVQFQDESVVDDSQLPKDRFSAERLKGVDSTLKIQPAELGDSAMYLCASSLALGSTRGDIGETQYFGPGTRLLVL.

This chain joins TRBV7-6 and TRBJ2-1; 14 positions match TRBD2. Germline CDR1 SGHVS, CDR2 FNYEAQ. The CDR3 has 16 residues. V shed 5 bases and J 7 bases; nucleotides not matched to a gene: 7. The CDR3 spells CASSTQRTSGGNEQFF. CDR3 DNA sequence: TGTGCCAGCAGCACCCAACGGACTAGCGGGGGGAATGAGCAGTTCTTC.

This clonotype was seen ten or more times. This rearrangement joins TRBV7-9 to TRBJ2-7; possible D gene TRBD1, 7 bases. The CDR3 length is 12 residues. Germline CDR1 and CDR2: SEHNR and FQNEAQ (reference sequence). Trimming took 8 bases from V and 7 from J, leaving 15 bases between them. CDR3: CASGQEGVEQYF. CDR3 in DNA: TGTGCCAGCGGACAGGAGGGTGTAGAGCAGTACTTC.

There are many counts of this clonotype. The CDR3 loop is CSARDSTSPQYF. DNA for the CDR3: TGCAGTGCTAGAGATTCGACTAGCCCGCAGTATTTT. This chain connects TRBV20-1 to TRBJ2-3, with 7 bases identical to TRBD2. The germline V gene encodes CDR1 DFQATT and CDR2 SNEGSKA (reference sequence). Trimming at V came to 0 bases and at J to 10 bases, leaving 4 bases not matched to a gene. The CDR3 has 12 residues.

This clonotype was seen many times. The V gene is TRBV6-1, the J gene TRBJ2-7, with D possibly being TRBD1 (5 bases). Trimming took off 6 bases at V and 7 bases at J, with 16 bases between the two ends. The germline V gene has CDR1 MNHNS and CDR2 SASEGT. The CDR3 runs to 13 residues. The CDR3 is CASRRGQLREQYF. CDR3 in DNA: TGTGCCAGCAGACGCGGACAACTAAGGGAGCAGTACTTC.

The sample holds many counts of this clonotype. The chain uses TRBV10-3 and TRBJ2-2; no clear D. The V end was cut by 0 bases, the J end by 6 bases, with 5 bases between. This CDR3 has 13 amino acids. In germline, CDR1 is ENHRY, CDR2 SYGVKD. CDR3 in amino acids: CAISESGPGELFF. The CDR3 DNA reads as TGTGCCATCAGTGAGTCTGGGCCCGGGGAGCTGTTTTTT.